This T cell receptor beta chain was identified during a study of TIL therapy for anti-PD-1-resistant metastatic lung cancer. Sequencing used immunoSEQ v3. Libraries were sequenced to 2.2 million or so read pairs (survey) or roughly 4.5-6.5 million (deep). Libraries were prepared by immunoSEQ multiplex PCR; TCRdb keeps only in-frame clonotypes and omits some of them. The repertoire consists of several thousand clones, with less than 85% occurring once and the leading ten covering 6% to 9%. Study-level findings and limits: Many TIL product clones were absent from baseline tumor, suggesting clonal contraction. Compared with baseline intratumoral T cells, expanded TIL cultures were more clonal and less diverse (roughly 6.5% vs 31%). Patients were highly selected, enriched for treatment-naive, never-smoker and oncogene-addicted cases.

This clone occurred a few times. The antigen is undetermined. This CDR3 region has 16 residues. Trimming took 5 bases from V and 9 from J; bases not matched to a gene: 11. Looked up from germline, CDR1 is LNHDA and CDR2 is SQIVND (reference sequence). Time point noted: pre-treatment sample, taken before nivolumab and TIL therapy. Most excised metastases sampled were pleural nodules or supraclavicular lymph nodes. The specimen comprised tumor tissue, sampled at baseline. This TCR was recovered from a person aged 25 to 79 with non-small cell lung cancer. The chain recombines TRBV19 with TRBJ1-6; 9 bases are a match to TRBD1. In nucleotides, the CDR3 is TGTGCCAGTAGTGTCGAACAGGGGGCGCGATCTTCACCCCTCCACTTT. As protein: CASSVEQGARSSPLHF.